This T cell receptor (beta chain) was sequenced in a study of beta chain features in type 1 diabetes. Regarding the study as a whole: A moderate, significant TCRB CDR3 shortening appeared in type 1 diabetes across four CD4+ subsets. Insertions were fewer and deletions more numerous at VDJ junctions in type 1 diabetes patients. Shorter templates might be favored by PCR, equally in patients and controls.

Germline CDR1 is ENHRY and CDR2 is SYGVKD. Trimming took off 0 bases at V and 3 bases at J, with 11 bases between the two ends. This CDR3 spans 15 amino acids. Of note for this clone: Antigen specificity is unknown.

Isolated RNA was reverse transcribed in full, so expressed TCRB transcripts were sequenced. Produced via immunoSEQ multiplex PCR; TCRdb's table is partial and in-frame only. The data contain more than 300,000 clones, 10% to 15% of them singletons. Sequencing was carried out using naive CD4+ T cells from blood. The gene calls are TRBV10-3 and TRBJ1-2; D remains ambiguous. This receptor was obtained from a man in his late teens or twenties in good health. The CDR3 DNA sequence: TGTGCCATCAGTGAGTCCCTTCTCCGGGACTATGGCTACACCTTC. Translation gives CAISESLLRDYGYTF.